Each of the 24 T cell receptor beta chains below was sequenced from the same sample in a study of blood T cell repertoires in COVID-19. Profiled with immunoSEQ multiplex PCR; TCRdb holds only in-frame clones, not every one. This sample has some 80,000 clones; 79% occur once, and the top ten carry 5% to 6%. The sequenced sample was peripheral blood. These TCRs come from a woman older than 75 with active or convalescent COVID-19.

The CDR3 nucleotides read TGTGCCAGCAGTTTTGGGCAGGACAATGAGCAGTTCTTC. It yields the protein CASSFGQDNEQFF. The V call is TRBV28, the J call TRBJ2-1; D gene unclear. CDR1 MDHEN and CDR2 SYDVKM come from the germline V gene. The CDR3 length is 13 residues. V was cut by 3 bases and J by 5 bases, with 8 bases left in between.

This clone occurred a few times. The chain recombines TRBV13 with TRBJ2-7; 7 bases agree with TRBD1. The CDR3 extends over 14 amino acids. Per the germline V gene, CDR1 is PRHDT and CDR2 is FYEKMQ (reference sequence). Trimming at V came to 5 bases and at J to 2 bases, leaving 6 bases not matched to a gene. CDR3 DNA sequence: TGTGCCAGCAGCATTAGACAGGGTGCCTACGAGCAGTACTTC. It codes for CASSIRQGAYEQYF.

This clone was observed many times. CDR3 nucleotide sequence: TGTGCCAGCAGTTCCTGGGGCAACACTGAAGCTTTCTTT. This encodes CASSSWGNTEAFF. The chain has TRBV6-2 or TRBV6-3 and TRBJ1-1; the D gene is possibly TRBD1 (5 bases). Trimming removed 4 bases at V and 2 bases at J, with 8 bases between. Germline V lookup: CDR1 MNHEY, CDR2 SVGEGT. The CDR3 sequence is 13 residues long.

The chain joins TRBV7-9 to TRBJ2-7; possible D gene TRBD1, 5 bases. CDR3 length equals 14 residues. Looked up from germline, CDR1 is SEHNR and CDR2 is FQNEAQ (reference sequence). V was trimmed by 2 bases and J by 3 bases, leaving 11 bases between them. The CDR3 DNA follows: TGTGCCAGCAGCTTATTACAGGAAGACTACGAGCAGTACTTC. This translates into CASSLLQEDYEQYF.

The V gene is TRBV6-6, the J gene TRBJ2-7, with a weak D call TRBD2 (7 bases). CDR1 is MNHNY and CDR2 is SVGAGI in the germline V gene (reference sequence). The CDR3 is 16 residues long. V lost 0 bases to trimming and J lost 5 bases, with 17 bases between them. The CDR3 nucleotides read TGTGCCAGCAGTTACTCGAGGGGGGGCGGTAGGGACGAGCAGTACTTC. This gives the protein CASSYSRGGGRDEQYF.

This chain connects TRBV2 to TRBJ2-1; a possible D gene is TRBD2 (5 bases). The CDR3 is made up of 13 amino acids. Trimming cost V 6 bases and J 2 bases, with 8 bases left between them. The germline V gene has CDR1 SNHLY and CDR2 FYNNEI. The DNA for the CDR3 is TGTGCCAGCAGGACTACCGCCTACAATGAGCAGTTCTTC. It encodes CASRTTAYNEQFF.

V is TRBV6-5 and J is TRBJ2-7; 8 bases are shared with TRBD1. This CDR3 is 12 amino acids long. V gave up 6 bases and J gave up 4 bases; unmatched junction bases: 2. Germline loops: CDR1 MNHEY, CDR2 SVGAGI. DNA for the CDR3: TGTGCCAGCAGAGACAGGGGTTACGAGCAGTACTTC. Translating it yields CASRDRGYEQYF.

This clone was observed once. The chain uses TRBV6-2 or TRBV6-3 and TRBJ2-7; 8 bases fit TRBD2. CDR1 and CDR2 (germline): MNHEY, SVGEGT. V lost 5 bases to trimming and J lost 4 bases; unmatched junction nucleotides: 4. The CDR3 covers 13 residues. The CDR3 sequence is CASSASGRYEQYF. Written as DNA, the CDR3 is TGTGCCAGCAGTGCGAGCGGGAGATACGAGCAGTACTTC.

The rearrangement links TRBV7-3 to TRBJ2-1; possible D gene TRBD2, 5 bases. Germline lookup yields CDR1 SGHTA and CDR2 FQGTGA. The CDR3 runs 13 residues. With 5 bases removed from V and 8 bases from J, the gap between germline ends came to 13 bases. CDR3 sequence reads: CASSTTSSYEQFF. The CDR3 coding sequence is TGTGCCAGCAGCACAACTAGTTCCTATGAGCAGTTCTTC.

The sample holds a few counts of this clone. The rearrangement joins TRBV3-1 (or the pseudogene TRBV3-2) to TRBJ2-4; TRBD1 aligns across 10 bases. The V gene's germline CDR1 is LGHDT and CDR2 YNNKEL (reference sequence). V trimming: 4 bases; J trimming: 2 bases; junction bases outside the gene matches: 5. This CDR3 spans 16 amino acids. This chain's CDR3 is CASSPRQGATKNIQYF. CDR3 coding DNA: TGTGCCAGCAGCCCCCGACAGGGGGCTACCAAAAACATTCAGTACTTC.

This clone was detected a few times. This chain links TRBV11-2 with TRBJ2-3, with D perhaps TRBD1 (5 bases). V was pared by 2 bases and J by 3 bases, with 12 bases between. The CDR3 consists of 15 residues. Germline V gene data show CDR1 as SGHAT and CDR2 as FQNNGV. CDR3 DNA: TGTGCCAGCAGCTTACGCCCAGCAGGGACAGATACGCAGTATTTT. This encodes CASSLRPAGTDTQYF.

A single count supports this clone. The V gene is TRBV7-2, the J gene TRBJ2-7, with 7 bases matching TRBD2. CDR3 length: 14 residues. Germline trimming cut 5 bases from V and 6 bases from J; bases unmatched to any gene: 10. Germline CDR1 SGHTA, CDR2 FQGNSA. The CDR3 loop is CASSLDYSSGEQYF. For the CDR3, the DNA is TGTGCCAGCAGCCTAGACTACTCTAGCGGCGAGCAGTACTTC.

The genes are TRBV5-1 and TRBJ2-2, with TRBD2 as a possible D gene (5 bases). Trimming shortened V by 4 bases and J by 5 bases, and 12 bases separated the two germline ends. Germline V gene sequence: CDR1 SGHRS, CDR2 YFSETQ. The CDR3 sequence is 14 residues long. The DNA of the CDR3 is TGCGCCAGCAGCAGACTCGGCGGGACCGGGGAGCTGTTTTTT. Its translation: CASSRLGGTGELFF.

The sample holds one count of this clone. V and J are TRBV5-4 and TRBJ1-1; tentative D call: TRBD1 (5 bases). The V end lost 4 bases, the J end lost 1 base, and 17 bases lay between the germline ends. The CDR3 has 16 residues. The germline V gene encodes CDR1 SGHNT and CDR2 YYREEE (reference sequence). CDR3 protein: CASSDRQRGTNTEAFF. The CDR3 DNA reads TGTGCCAGCAGCGATCGACAGAGAGGAACGAACACTGAAGCTTTCTTT. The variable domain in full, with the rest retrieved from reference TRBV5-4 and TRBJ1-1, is ETGVTQSPTHLIKTRGQQVTLRCSSQSGHNTVSWYQQALGQGPQFIFQYYREEENGRGNFPPRFSGLQFPNYSSELNVNALELDDSALYLCASSDRQRGTNTEAFFGQGTRLTVV.

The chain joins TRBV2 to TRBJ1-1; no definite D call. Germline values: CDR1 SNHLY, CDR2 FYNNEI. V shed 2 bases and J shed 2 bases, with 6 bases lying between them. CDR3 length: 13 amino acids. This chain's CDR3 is CASSESGNTEAFF. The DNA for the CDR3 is TGTGCCAGCAGTGAATCGGGTAACACTGAAGCTTTCTTT.

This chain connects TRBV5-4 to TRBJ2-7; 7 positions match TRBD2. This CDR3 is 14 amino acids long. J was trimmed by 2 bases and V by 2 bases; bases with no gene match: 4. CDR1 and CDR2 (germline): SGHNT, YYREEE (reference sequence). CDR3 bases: TGTGCCAGCAGCTTAGCGGGGCTTACCTACGAGCAGTACTTC. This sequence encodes CASSLAGLTYEQYF.

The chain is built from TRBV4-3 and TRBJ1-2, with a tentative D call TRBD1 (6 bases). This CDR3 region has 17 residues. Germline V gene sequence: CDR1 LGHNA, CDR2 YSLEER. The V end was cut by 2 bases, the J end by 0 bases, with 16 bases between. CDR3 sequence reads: CASSQSGQSIPNYGYTF. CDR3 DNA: TGCGCCAGCAGCCAAAGTGGACAGTCCATTCCTAACTATGGCTACACCTTC.

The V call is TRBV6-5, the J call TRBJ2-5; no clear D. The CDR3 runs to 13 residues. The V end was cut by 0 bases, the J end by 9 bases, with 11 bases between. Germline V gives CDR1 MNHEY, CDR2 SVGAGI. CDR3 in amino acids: CASSYSTPHAQYF. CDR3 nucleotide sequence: TGTGCCAGCAGTTACTCGACACCCCATGCCCAGTACTTC.

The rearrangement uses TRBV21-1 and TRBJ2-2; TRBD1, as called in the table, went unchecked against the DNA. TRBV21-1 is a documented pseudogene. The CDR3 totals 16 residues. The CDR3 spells CASSKRGQANTGELFF. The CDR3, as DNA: TGTGCCAGCAGCAAAAGGGGGCAGGCTAACACCGGGGAGCTGTTTTTT.

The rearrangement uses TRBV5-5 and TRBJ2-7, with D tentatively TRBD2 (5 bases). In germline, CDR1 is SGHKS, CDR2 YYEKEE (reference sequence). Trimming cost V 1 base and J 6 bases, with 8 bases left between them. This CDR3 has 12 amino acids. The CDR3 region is CASSLRGSEQYF. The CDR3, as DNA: TGTGCCAGCAGCTTGCGGGGTAGCGAGCAGTACTTC.

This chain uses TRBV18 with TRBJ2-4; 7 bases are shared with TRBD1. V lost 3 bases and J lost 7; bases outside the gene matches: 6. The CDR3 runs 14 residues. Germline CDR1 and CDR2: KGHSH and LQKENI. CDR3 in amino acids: CASSPGTASNIQYF. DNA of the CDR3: TGTGCCAGCTCACCTGGGACAGCTAGCAACATTCAGTACTTC.

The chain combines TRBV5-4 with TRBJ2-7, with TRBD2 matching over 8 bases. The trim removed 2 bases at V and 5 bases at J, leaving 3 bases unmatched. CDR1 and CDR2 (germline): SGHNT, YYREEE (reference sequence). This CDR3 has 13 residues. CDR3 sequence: CASSLRTSNEQYF. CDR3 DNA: TGTGCCAGCAGCTTACGGACTAGCAACGAGCAGTACTTC.

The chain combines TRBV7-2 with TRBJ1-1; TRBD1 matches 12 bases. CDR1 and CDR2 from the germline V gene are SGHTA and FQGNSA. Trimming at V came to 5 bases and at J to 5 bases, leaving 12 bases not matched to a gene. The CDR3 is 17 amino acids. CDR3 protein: CASSRTGTGGKKTEAFF. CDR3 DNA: TGTGCCAGCAGCAGAACCGGGACAGGGGGCAAGAAGACTGAAGCTTTCTTT. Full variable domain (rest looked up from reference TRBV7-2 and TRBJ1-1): GAGVSQSPSNKVTEKGKDVELRCDPISGHTALYWYRQSLGQGLEFLIYFQGNSAPDKSGLPSDRFSAERTGGSVSTLTIQRTQQEDSAVYLCASSRTGTGGKKTEAFFGQGTRLTVV.

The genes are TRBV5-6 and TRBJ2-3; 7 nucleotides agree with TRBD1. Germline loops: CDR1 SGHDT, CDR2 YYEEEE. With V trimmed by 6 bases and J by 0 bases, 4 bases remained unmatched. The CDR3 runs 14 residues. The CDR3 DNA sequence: TGTGCCAGCAAGACAGGGATCAGCACAGATACGCAGTATTTT. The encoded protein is CASKTGISTDTQYF.